This T cell receptor beta chain stems from a study of CD8 T cells in Susac syndrome. Study details: Sequencing included Susac syndrome patients, 5 or 6 of them with active disease and roughly 8 in remission. Study-level results: The study identified about seventeen and five Susac-specific public clones in total CD8+ and CD8+ TEMRA repertoires.

Note on this clonotype: The target antigen is unknown.

TEMRA cells were enriched by FACS, while CD8+ and CD4+ T cells were obtained through a negative isolation that was performed magnetically. Random-hexamer reverse transcription was applied to roughly 0.5 to 1 ug RNA. TCR beta CDR3 was amplified by immunoSEQ covering 54 Vbeta and 13 Jbeta. TCRdb passed the immunoSEQ multiplex PCR reads through MiXCR, listing each CDR3 protein once. The sample shows tens of thousands of distinct CDR3 sequences, 85% to 95% of them seen only once. Input material: CD8+ T cells from PBMCs. The TCR sequence derives from a human donor with Susac syndrome.

CDR3 bases: TGCAGTGCCCGGACTCCGACGTCCTACGAGCAGTACTTC. This codes for CSARTPTSYEQYF. This rearrangement joins TRBV20-1 to TRBJ2-7; maybe TRBD2 (5 bases). CDR3 size: 13 residues. V was shortened by 6 bases and J by 1 base, with 13 bases between the two germline ends. Germline V lookup: CDR1 DFQATT, CDR2 SNEGSKA (reference sequence).